These 23 T cell receptor beta chains were sequenced from one sample in a study of blood T cell repertoires in COVID-19. TCRdb's copy holds only in-frame clones and misses some; the assay was immunoSEQ multiplex PCR. The sample records about 350,000 clones, around nine tenths being singletons. Sequencing input: PBMCs or T cells enriched from blood (not recorded which). The receptors stem from a young woman who had been exposed to COVID-19.

The rearrangement joins TRBV11-2 to TRBJ2-1, with 7 bases lining up with TRBD1. V shed 2 bases, J shed 5 bases, and the junction held 6 bases outside the gene matches. This CDR3 contains 15 residues. The germline V gene has CDR1 SGHAT and CDR2 FQNNGV. CDR3 protein: CASSLISTGNNEQFF. CDR3 sequence (DNA): TGTGCCAGCAGCTTAATTTCGACAGGGAACAATGAGCAGTTCTTC.

V gene TRBV28 combines with J gene TRBJ2-7; 10 positions agree with TRBD1. CDR1 and CDR2 (germline): MDHEN, SYDVKM. Germline trimming cut 8 bases from V and 3 bases from J; bases unmatched to any gene: 10. The CDR3 loop spans 15 amino acids. DNA for the CDR3: TGTGCCAGCGCGTCCGGAGGGACAGGGGACTACGAGCAGTACTTC. It yields the protein CASASGGTGDYEQYF.

This chain links TRBV19 with TRBJ2-1; 9 positions match TRBD2. The V segment lost 8 bases and the J segment 4 bases; nucleotides outside the gene matches: 12. The CDR3 covers 16 residues. Germline V gene data show CDR1 as LNHDA and CDR2 as SQIVND (reference sequence). CDR3 sequence: CASSPPAGGRYNEQFF. CDR3 nucleotide sequence: TGTGCCAGTTCCCCCCCAGCGGGAGGACGATACAATGAGCAGTTCTTC. The variable domain in full, with the rest retrieved from reference TRBV19 and TRBJ2-1, is DGGITQSPKYLFRKEGQNVTLSCEQNLNHDAMYWYRQDPGQGLRLIYYSQIVNDFQKGDIAEGYSVSREKKESFPLTVTSAQKNPTAFYLCASSPPAGGRYNEQFFGPGTRLTVL.

The chain uses TRBV27 and TRBJ1-6, with a weak D call TRBD1 (6 bases). There are 13 residues in the CDR3. V was trimmed by 3 bases and J by 8 bases, leaving 8 bases between them. Germline assignment: CDR1 MNHEY and CDR2 SMNVEV (reference sequence). The CDR3 loop is CASSFEGDSPLHF. The CDR3 region has the DNA TGTGCCAGCAGTTTTGAGGGGGATTCACCCCTCCACTTT.

DNA for the CDR3: TGCAGCGTGGCTGGGACAGGTGTTGGTCAGCCCCAGCATTTT. The encoded protein is CSVAGTGVGQPQHF. V gene TRBV29-1 combines with J gene TRBJ1-5, with 8 bases fitting TRBD1. The CDR3 covers 14 residues. V gave up 6 bases and J gave up 6 bases; unmatched junction bases: 10. Germline CDR1 is SQVTM and CDR2 is ANQGSEA.

V is TRBV7-3 and J is TRBJ2-6, with TRBD1 matching over 9 bases. V was clipped by 5 bases and J by 2 bases; unmatched bases: 7. This CDR3 comprises 17 residues. Per germline, CDR1 SGHTA and CDR2 FQGTGA. CDR3: CASSEGQGIAGANVLTF. The CDR3 region has the DNA TGTGCCAGCAGCGAGGGACAGGGAATAGCTGGGGCCAACGTCCTGACTTTC. The full variable domain, completed using reference TRBV7-3 and TRBJ2-6, is GAGVSQTPSNKVTEKGKYVELRCDPISGHTALYWYRQSLGQGPEFLIYFQGTGAADDSGLPNDRFFAVRPEGSVSTLKIQRTERGDSAVYLCASSEGQGIAGANVLTFGAGSRLTVL.

Written as DNA, the CDR3 is TGCGCCAGCAGGGATCAGGGGGCTCGTGAGCAGTACTTC. Its protein is CASRDQGAREQYF. This rearrangement joins TRBV5-1 to TRBJ2-7; 8 bases match TRBD1. Germline CDR1 reads SGHRS; CDR2 reads YFSETQ. With 5 bases clipped from V and 7 bases from J, the junction kept 8 bases outside the gene matches. CDR3 length: 13 amino acids.

The chain carries TRBV3-1 (or the pseudogene TRBV3-2) and TRBJ1-2; no firm D call. CDR1 is LGHDT and CDR2 is YNNKEL in the germline V gene (reference sequence). V lost 8 bases and J 7 bases, leaving 14 bases between the germline ends. This CDR3 is 12 amino acids long. CDR3 nucleotide sequence: TGTGCCAGCTCAGGCCCTGTCGGTGGCTACACCTTC. The encoded protein is CASSGPVGGYTF.

This rearrangement joins TRBV20-1 to TRBJ2-7; perhaps TRBD1 as D (5 bases). The ends were cut back, 3 bases at V and 3 bases at J, with 15 bases in the middle. CDR3 length: 14 amino acids. The V gene's germline CDR1 is DFQATT and CDR2 SNEGSKA (reference sequence). CDR3 sequence: CSASDAGMVYEQYF. The CDR3, as DNA: TGCAGTGCTAGTGACGCAGGGATGGTCTACGAGCAGTACTTC.

The chain combines TRBV9 with TRBJ2-3; TRBD2 matches 10 bases. With 3 bases clipped from V and 1 base from J, the junction kept 8 bases outside the gene matches. From germline, CDR1 is SGDLS and CDR2 YYNGEE. This CDR3 has 17 residues. CDR3 nucleotides: TGTGCCAGCAGCGCAAACTTAGCGGGAGGAGGCACAGATACGCAGTATTTT. It translates to CASSANLAGGGTDTQYF.

In its sample, this clone was seen a few times. The CDR3, as DNA: TGTGCCAGCTCACCACGGCGGAACAATCAGCCCCAGCATTTT. Protein sequence: CASSPRRNNQPQHF. The rearrangement uses TRBV18 and TRBJ1-5; D unresolved. This CDR3 contains 14 residues. Trimming took off 1 base at V and 3 bases at J, with 7 bases between the two ends. Per the germline V gene, CDR1 is KGHSH and CDR2 is LQKENI.

The chain links TRBV3-1 (or the pseudogene TRBV3-2) to TRBJ1-5; D gene unclear. Germline V gene data show CDR1 as LGHDT and CDR2 as YNNKEL (reference sequence). The CDR3 totals 16 residues. V was trimmed by 3 bases and J by 3 bases, leaving 15 bases between them. DNA for the CDR3: TGTGCCAGCAGCCAGGGCCCCGGGGAAGTCAATCAGCCCCAGCATTTT. This sequence encodes CASSQGPGEVNQPQHF.

The CDR3 region has the DNA TGTGCCAGCAGCTCCGGGCAGGAGGTATATGGCTACACCTTC. Translated, it gives CASSSGQEVYGYTF. The chain recombines TRBV7-8 with TRBJ1-2; no reliable D call. The germline V gene has CDR1 SGHVS and CDR2 FQNEAQ. This CDR3 has 14 residues. V was cut by 4 bases and J by 5 bases, with 14 bases left in between. Based on the CDR3 plus reference TRBV7-8 and TRBJ1-2, the full variable domain is GAGVSQSPRYKVAKRGQDVALRCDPISGHVSLFWYQQALGQGPEFLTYFQNEAQLDKSGLPSDRFFAERPEGSVSTLKIQRTQQEDSAVYLCASSSGQEVYGYTFGSGTRLTVV.

The chain carries TRBV30 and TRBJ1-4; perhaps TRBD1 as D (6 bases). The CDR3 runs to 13 residues. Germline CDR1 is GTSNPN and CDR2 is SVGIG (reference sequence). The V and J ends lost 5 bases and 8 bases respectively, with 15 bases between them. CDR3 protein: CAWSNRVGEKLFF. CDR3 in DNA: TGTGCCTGGTCTAACAGGGTTGGAGAAAAACTGTTTTTT.

This clone was picked up a small number of times. The chain employs TRBV6-4 and TRBJ2-2; 10 bases match TRBD1. The CDR3 spans 14 residues. The junction had 0 bases not matched to a gene; V was cut back by 4 bases and J by 4 bases. CDR1 MRHNA and CDR2 SNTAGT come from the germline V gene. The chain's CDR3 is CASSGTGGTGELFF. The CDR3 nucleotides are TGTGCCAGCAGTGGGACAGGGGGCACCGGGGAGCTGTTTTTT.

A word on this clone: Other DNA sequences in this specimen translate into the identical CDR3. This chain joins TRBV7-9 and TRBJ2-7, with TRBD1 identical over 9 bases. J was trimmed by 4 bases and V by 1 base; bases with no gene match: 2. The CDR3 loop spans 14 amino acids. The V gene's germline CDR1 is SEHNR and CDR2 FQNEAQ (reference sequence). Here the CDR3 DNA reads TGTGCCAGCAGCTTAGGTGGACAGGGGTACGAGCAGTACTTC. This encodes CASSLGGQGYEQYF. Looking up the rest from reference TRBV7-9 and TRBJ2-7 gives the full variable domain: DTGVSQNPRHKITKRGQNVTFRCDPISEHNRLYWYRQTLGQGPEFLTYFQNEAQLEKSRLLSDRFSAERPKGSFSTLEIQRTEQGDSAMYLCASSLGGQGYEQYFGPGTRLTVT.

The chain links TRBV6-5 to TRBJ2-1, with TRBD1 identical over 10 bases. Per the germline V gene, CDR1 is MNHEY and CDR2 is SVGAGI. The J segment lost 8 bases and the V segment lost 6 bases, leaving 7 bases of the junction unmatched. The CDR3 spans 14 residues. CDR3 in DNA: TGTGCCAGCAGCCCCGGGACAGGGGTCTATGAGCAGTTCTTC. It encodes CASSPGTGVYEQFF.

This clone was picked up a small number of times. The V gene is TRBV11-3, the J gene TRBJ2-6; 8 positions match TRBD2. Germline CDR1 SGHNT, CDR2 YENEEA. With 5 bases clipped from V and 2 bases from J, the junction kept 5 bases outside the gene matches. The CDR3 extends over 16 amino acids. The CDR3 region is CASSPGGATGANVLTF. The CDR3 nucleotides are TGTGCCAGCAGCCCCGGGGGGGCGACTGGGGCCAACGTCCTGACTTTC.

The chain couples TRBV2 to TRBJ1-2; possibly TRBD1 for D (6 bases). Germline V CDR1 and CDR2: SNHLY, FYNNEI. CDR3 length: 13 residues. The V gene lost 5 bases and the J gene lost 3 bases, with 10 bases spanning the gap. The CDR3 region is CASSSRQDYGYTF. The DNA for the CDR3 is TGTGCCAGCAGTTCGAGACAGGACTATGGCTACACCTTC.

The rearrangement joins TRBV5-1 to TRBJ2-2; TRBD2 matches at 11 bases. Trimming took 1 base from V and 4 from J; bases not matched to a gene: 9. This CDR3 spans 18 amino acids. Germline lookup yields CDR1 SGHRS and CDR2 YFSETQ. CDR3 nucleotides: TGCGCCAGCAGCTTGTGGGTCACTAGCGGGAGTTCCACCGGGGAGCTGTTTTTT. Translation: CASSLWVTSGSSTGELFF.

V and J are TRBV5-1 and TRBJ2-5, with TRBD2 identical over 12 bases. CDR1 SGHRS and CDR2 YFSETQ come from the germline V gene. This CDR3 has 16 amino acids. The ends lost 1 base at V and 5 bases at J; junction bases unmatched: 6. Here the CDR3 reads CASSLFGLAGGETQYF. The CDR3 DNA reads as TGCGCCAGCAGCTTGTTCGGTCTAGCGGGAGGGGAGACCCAGTACTTC.

The gene calls are TRBV6-6 and TRBJ2-3, with 13 bases matching TRBD2. Germline-derived CDR1 and CDR2 are MNHNY and SVGAGI (reference sequence). V trimming: 5 bases; J trimming: 0 bases; junction bases outside the gene matches: 5. This CDR3 comprises 17 residues. CDR3 nucleotide sequence: TGTGCCAGCAGTCGACTAGCGGGAGGCACTAGCACAGATACGCAGTATTTT. Protein: CASSRLAGGTSTDTQYF.

The genes are TRBV6-5 and TRBJ1-3; D perhaps matches TRBD1 (5 bases). The germline V gene encodes CDR1 MNHEY and CDR2 SVGAGI. Trimming took 9 bases from V and 1 from J, leaving 13 bases between them. This CDR3 is 14 amino acids long. The chain's CDR3 is CASGGGKSGNTIYF. CDR3 sequence (DNA): TGTGCCAGTGGGGGAGGGAAATCTGGAAACACCATATATTTT.